The entry below describes one T cell receptor beta chain. Using immunoSEQ multiplex PCR, the repertoire was profiled, and TCRdb retains in-frame clones only, with some absent. The sample holds just over 2,000,000 clones; 85% to 95% are singletons and the top ten take 0.13%. This record comes from a study of shared clonotypes between healthy human individuals. The ends lost 2 bases at V and 5 bases at J; junction bases unmatched: 8. Germline CDR1 reads SGHNT; CDR2 reads YYREEE (reference sequence). The CDR3 runs to 16 residues. The genes are TRBV5-4 and TRBJ2-2; 8 nucleotides match TRBD2. This clonotype was sampled from a young man in good health. The sample was naive CD4+ T cells sorted from blood. Subset specified: CD45RA+ positively selected. The CDR3 here is CASSLGSGSRTGELFF. In DNA, the CDR3 is TGTGCCAGCAGCTTAGGGAGCGGGAGTCGAACCGGGGAGCTGTTTTTT.